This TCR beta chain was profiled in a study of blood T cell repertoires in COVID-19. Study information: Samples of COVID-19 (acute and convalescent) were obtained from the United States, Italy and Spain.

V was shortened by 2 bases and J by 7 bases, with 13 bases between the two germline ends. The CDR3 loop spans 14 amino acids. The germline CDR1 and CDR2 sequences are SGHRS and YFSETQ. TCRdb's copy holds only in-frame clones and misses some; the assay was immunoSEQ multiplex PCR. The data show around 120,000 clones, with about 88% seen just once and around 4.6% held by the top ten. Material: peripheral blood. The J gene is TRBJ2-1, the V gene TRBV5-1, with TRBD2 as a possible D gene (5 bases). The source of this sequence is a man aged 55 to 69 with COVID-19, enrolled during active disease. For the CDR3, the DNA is TGCGCCAGCAGCTTAAACGGAGGAGCTAATGAGCAGTTCTTC. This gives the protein CASSLNGGANEQFF.